The clone carrying this T cell receptor beta chain was seen more than once but under ten times. Preparation of the TCRbeta library used unique molecular identifiers. TCRdb fed the PCR reads into MiXCR, producing one record per CDR3 protein. The table has 250,000 to 300,000 distinct CDR3 sequences, 9.9% seen once; the top ten hold roughly a tenth. These data are taken from a study of T-cell reconstitution after alpha-beta-depleted transplantation in children. Germline values: CDR1 SGHNT, CDR2 YYREEE (reference sequence). The CDR3 loop spans 15 amino acids. With 5 bases clipped from V and 1 base from J, the junction kept 4 bases outside the gene matches.

This clonotype originated in a human donor who donated a stem cell graft to a child with SCID. The sample here was PBMCs from the stem cell graft donor, taken from the stem cell graft. The chain links TRBV5-4 to TRBJ2-3; TRBD2 aligns across 10 bases. The CDR3 loop reads CASRPGTSGTDTQYF. In DNA form, the CDR3 reads TGTGCCAGCAGGCCCGGGACTAGCGGCACAGATACGCAGTATTTT. Combining the CDR3 with reference TRBV5-4 and TRBJ2-3 gives the whole variable domain ETGVTQSPTHLIKTRGQQVTLRCSSQSGHNTVSWYQQALGQGPQFIFQYYREEENGRGNFPPRFSGLQFPNYSSELNVNALELDDSALYLCASRPGTSGTDTQYFGPGTRLTVL.